Following are 7 T cell receptor beta chains from one sample sequenced in a study of Ad26.COV2.S vaccination and SARS-CoV-2 variants. Using immunoSEQ multiplex PCR, the repertoire was profiled, and TCRdb retains in-frame clones only, with some absent. Altogether about 410,000 clones are present, 80% to 90% being singletons, with the ten largest covering around 3.4%. Treatment indicated: about 20 received Ad26.COV2.S at low or high dose, single or two shots; several received placebo; per-sample allocation not given. The investigators took samples on day 63 after the first vaccine or placebo injection. Material: peripheral blood, obtained in a trial of Ad26.COV2.S vaccine versus placebo. Receptors originate from a person between 18 and 65 years old who received the Ad26.COV2.S COVID-19 vaccine or a placebo.

The CDR3 sequence: CASRAKQGAYEQYF. The CDR3 DNA follows: TGTGCCAGCAGGGCGAAGCAGGGGGCCTACGAGCAGTACTTC. The rearrangement joins TRBV5-6 to TRBJ2-7; 7 positions agree with TRBD1. V lost 5 bases, J lost 2 bases, and 7 bases stayed unmatched. The germline V gene encodes CDR1 SGHDT and CDR2 YYEEEE. This CDR3 spans 14 amino acids.

The gene calls are TRBV5-1 and TRBJ2-1; D possibly corresponds to TRBD2 (6 bases). Trimming removed 1 base from V and 7 bases from J, with 15 bases in between. CDR1 is SGHRS, CDR2 YFSETQ, per germline. CDR3 length: 15 amino acids. The CDR3 DNA sequence: TGCGCCAGCAGCTTGTTGGTCGGTGCGGGGAATGAGCAGTTCTTC. This encodes CASSLLVGAGNEQFF. Complete variable domain (other parts from reference TRBV5-1 and TRBJ2-1): KAGVTQTPRYLIKTRGQQVTLSCSPISGHRSVSWYQQTPGQGLQFLFEYFSETQRNKGNFPGRFSGRQFSNSRSEMNVSTLELGDSALYLCASSLLVGAGNEQFFGPGTRLTVL.

This rearrangement joins TRBV6-2 or TRBV6-3 to TRBJ1-2; D is ambiguous. V lost 0 bases, J lost 0 bases, and 5 bases lay in between. CDR3 length: 14 amino acids. Germline V lookup: CDR1 MNHEY, CDR2 SVGEGT. The CDR3, as DNA: TGTGCCAGCAGTTACTCGGCATCTAACTATGGCTACACCTTC. As protein: CASSYSASNYGYTF.

Only a few counts were recorded for this clone. V is TRBV6-6 and J is TRBJ1-1; tentative D call: TRBD1 (6 bases). Trimming shortened V by 2 bases and J by 3 bases, and 16 bases separated the two germline ends. CDR1 MNHNY and CDR2 SVGAGI come from the germline V gene (reference sequence). The CDR3 sequence is 16 residues long. The CDR3 spells CASSYKTGIEYTEAFF. CDR3 DNA sequence: TGTGCCAGCAGTTACAAAACAGGGATTGAGTACACTGAAGCTTTCTTT.

The V call is TRBV12-3 or TRBV12-4, the J call TRBJ2-5; D possibly corresponds to TRBD2 (7 bases). V lost 5 bases and J 5 bases, leaving 12 bases between the germline ends. This CDR3 has 13 residues. CDR3 residues: CASSIKGGETQYF. The DNA for the CDR3 is TGTGCCAGCAGTATCAAGGGGGGGGAGACCCAGTACTTC.

The chain carries TRBV10-3 and TRBJ1-1; 8 bases fit TRBD1. Looked up from germline, CDR1 is ENHRY and CDR2 is SYGVKD. The CDR3 covers 13 residues. V gave up 4 bases and J gave up 4 bases; unmatched junction bases: 2. The CDR3 sequence: CAISGQGLTEAFF. The CDR3, as DNA: TGTGCCATCAGTGGACAGGGGCTCACTGAAGCTTTCTTT.

CDR3 sequence (DNA): TGTGCCAGCAGCCAAGATCGGGGTTTTAGGGAAAAACTGTTTTTT. It is translated as CASSQDRGFREKLFF. This chain uses TRBV3-1 (or the pseudogene TRBV3-2) with TRBJ1-4; D is unclear. Germline CDR1 is LGHDT and CDR2 is YNNKEL (reference sequence). This CDR3 contains 15 residues. With 0 bases removed from V and 8 bases from J, the gap between germline ends came to 13 bases.